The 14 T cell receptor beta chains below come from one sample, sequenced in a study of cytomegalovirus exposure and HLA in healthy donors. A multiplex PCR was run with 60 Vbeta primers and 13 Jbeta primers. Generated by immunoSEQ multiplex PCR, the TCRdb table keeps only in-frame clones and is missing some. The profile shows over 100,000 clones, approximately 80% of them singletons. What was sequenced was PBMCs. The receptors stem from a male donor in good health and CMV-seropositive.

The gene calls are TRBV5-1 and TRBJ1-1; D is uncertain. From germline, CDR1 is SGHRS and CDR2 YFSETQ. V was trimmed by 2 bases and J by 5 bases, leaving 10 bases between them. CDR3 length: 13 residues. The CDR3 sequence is CASSLASETEAFF. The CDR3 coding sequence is TGCGCCAGCAGCTTAGCCTCGGAGACTGAAGCTTTCTTT.

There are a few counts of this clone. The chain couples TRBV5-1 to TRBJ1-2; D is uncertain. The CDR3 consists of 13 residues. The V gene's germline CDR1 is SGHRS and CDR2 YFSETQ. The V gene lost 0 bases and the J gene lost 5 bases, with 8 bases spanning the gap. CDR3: CASSLDFSYGYTF. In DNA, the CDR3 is TGCGCCAGCAGCTTGGATTTCAGTTATGGCTACACCTTC.

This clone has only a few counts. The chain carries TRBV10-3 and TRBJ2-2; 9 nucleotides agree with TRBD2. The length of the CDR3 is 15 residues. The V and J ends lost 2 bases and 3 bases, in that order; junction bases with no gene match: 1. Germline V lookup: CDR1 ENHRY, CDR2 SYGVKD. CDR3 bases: TGTGCCATCAGTGAGGGGACTAGCCACACCGGGGAGCTGTTTTTT. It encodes CAISEGTSHTGELFF.

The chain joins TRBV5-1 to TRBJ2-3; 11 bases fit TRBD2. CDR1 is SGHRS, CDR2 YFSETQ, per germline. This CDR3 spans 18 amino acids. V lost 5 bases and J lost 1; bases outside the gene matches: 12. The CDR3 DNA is TGCGCCAGCAGTCCTAGGGCTAGCGGGGGGTTGCGCACAGATACGCAGTATTTT. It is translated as CASSPRASGGLRTDTQYF.

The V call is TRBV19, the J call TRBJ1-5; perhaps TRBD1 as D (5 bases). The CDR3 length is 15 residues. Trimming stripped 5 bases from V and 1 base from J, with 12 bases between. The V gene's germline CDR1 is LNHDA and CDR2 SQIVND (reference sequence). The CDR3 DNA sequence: TGTGCCAGTAGTTCGGGTGGGGGGAGCAATCAGCCCCAGCATTTT. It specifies CASSSGGGSNQPQHF.

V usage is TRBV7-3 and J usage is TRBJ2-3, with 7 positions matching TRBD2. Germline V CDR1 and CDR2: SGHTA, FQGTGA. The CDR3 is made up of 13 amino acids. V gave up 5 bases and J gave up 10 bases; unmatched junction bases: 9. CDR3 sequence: CASSQDMGGAQYF. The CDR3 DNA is TGTGCCAGCAGCCAGGACATGGGGGGGGCGCAGTATTTT.

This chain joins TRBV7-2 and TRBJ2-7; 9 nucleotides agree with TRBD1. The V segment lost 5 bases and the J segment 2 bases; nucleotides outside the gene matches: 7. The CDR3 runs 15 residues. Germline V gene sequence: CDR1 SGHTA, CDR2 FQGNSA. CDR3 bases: TGTGCCAGCAGCATTGGACAGGGGCAAACCTACGAGCAGTACTTC. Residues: CASSIGQGQTYEQYF.

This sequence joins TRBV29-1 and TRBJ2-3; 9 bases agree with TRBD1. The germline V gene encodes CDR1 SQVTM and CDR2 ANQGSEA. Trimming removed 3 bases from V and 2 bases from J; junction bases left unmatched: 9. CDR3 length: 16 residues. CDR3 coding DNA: TGCAGCGTTGAGGGGGGCGACAGGGGGAACACAGATACGCAGTATTTT. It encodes CSVEGGDRGNTDTQYF.

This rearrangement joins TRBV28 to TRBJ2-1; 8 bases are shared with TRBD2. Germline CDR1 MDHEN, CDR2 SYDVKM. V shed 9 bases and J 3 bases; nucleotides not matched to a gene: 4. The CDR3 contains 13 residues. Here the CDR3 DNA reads TGTGCCAGTCGGCGGGGGGACTACAATGAGCAGTTCTTC. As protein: CASRRGDYNEQFF.

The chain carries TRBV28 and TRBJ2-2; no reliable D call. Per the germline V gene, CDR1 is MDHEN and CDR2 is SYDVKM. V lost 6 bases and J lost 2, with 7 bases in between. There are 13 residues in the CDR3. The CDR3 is CASRRPNTGELFF. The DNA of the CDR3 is TGTGCCAGCAGGCGCCCCAACACCGGGGAGCTGTTTTTT.

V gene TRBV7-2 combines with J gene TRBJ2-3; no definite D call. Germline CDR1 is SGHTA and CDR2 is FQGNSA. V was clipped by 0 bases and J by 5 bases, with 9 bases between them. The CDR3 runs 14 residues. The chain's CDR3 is CASSLAHPGDTQYF. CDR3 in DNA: TGTGCCAGCAGCTTAGCCCACCCCGGAGATACGCAGTATTTT.

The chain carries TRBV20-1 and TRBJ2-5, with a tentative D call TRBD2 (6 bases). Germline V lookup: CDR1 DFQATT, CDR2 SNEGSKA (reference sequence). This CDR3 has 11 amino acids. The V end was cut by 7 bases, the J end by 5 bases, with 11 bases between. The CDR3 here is CSGLALETQYF. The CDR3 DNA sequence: TGCAGTGGGCTAGCGTTGGAGACCCAGTACTTC.

CDR3 sequence (DNA): TGTGCCAGCAGTGCGGTGCGAGCCGGCGAGCAGTACTTC. Its protein is CASSAVRAGEQYF. The chain employs TRBV2 and TRBJ2-7; no clear D. V dropped 4 bases and J dropped 6 bases, with 13 bases sitting between them. The V gene's germline CDR1 is SNHLY and CDR2 FYNNEI. There are 13 residues in the CDR3.

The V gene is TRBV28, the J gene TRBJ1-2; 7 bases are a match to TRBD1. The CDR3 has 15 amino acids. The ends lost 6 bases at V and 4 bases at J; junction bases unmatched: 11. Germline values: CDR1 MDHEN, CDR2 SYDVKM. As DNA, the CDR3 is TGTGCCAGCAGCCCAGGGGGTGGGGCCGGCTATGGCTACACCTTC. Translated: CASSPGGGAGYGYTF.